This T cell receptor (beta chain) stems from a study of shared T cell receptors in the human thymus. The CDR3 spans 15 residues. CDR1 is SEHNR and CDR2 is FQNEAQ in the germline V gene (reference sequence). Trimming cost V 3 bases and J 1 base; bases outside gene matches: 4. TCRdb keeps only in-frame clones here, not all; method: immunoSEQ multiplex PCR. This sample has about 710,000 clones, with about 87% found just once. These data were also reused for a study on human thymus T cells. Per that study: Infants, healthy and Finnish, who were having corrective surgery for congenital heart defects served as donors. The thymus tissue came from resections taken during corrective heart surgery. V and J gene usage appeared biased in thymic and blood repertoires. Related studies found that unrelated individuals share highly overlapping thymic repertoires.

This TCR derives from a boy under two years old with a congenital heart defect. The gene calls are TRBV7-9 and TRBJ2-3; 7 nucleotides line up with TRBD1. Sample: thymocytes. In DNA form, the CDR3 reads TGTGCCAGCAGCTTCGACAGGGTGGGCACAGATACGCAGTATTTT. Translating it yields CASSFDRVGTDTQYF.